These T cell receptor beta chains were read from a single sample in a study of blood T cell repertoires in COVID-19. Measured with immunoSEQ multiplex PCR; TCRdb has only the in-frame clones, and not every one. This table holds 200,000 to 250,000 clones, 83% found once. Sequencing used peripheral blood. The receptors were sampled from a human donor in a cohort sampled during active COVID-19. The CDR3 runs from the conserved cysteine through the conserved F or W. The order of the fields is D gene, V gene, CDR3 length, J gene, clone size, CDR3 protein, CDR3 DNA. The D gene is left open where the match is weak. For some rows the clone size is stated as once, few or many, or as a class when expanded; others skip it.

d_gene: -
v_gene: TRBV30
len: 15
j_gene: TRBJ2-5
abundance: -
CDR3aa: CAWRPATGPQETQYF
CDR3nt: TGTGCCTGGAGACCAGCGACAGGCCCTCAAGAGACCCAGTACTTC

d_gene: TRBD2
v_gene: TRBV11-2
len: 15
j_gene: TRBJ2-1
abundance: -
CDR3aa: CASSPRLAGDNEQFF
CDR3nt: TGTGCCAGCAGCCCGCGACTAGCGGGAGACAATGAGCAGTTCTTC

d_gene: TRBD1
v_gene: TRBV18
len: 15
j_gene: TRBJ2-7
abundance: -
CDR3aa: CASSLDRGTSYEQYF
CDR3nt: TGTGCCAGCTCACTGGACAGGGGGACCTCCTACGAGCAGTACTTC

d_gene: -
v_gene: TRBV4-2
len: 15
j_gene: TRBJ1-2
abundance: few
CDR3aa: CASSQGQQLIYGYTF
CDR3nt: TGTGCCAGCAGCCAAGGACAGCAATTAATCTATGGCTACACCTTC

d_gene: TRBD2
v_gene: TRBV10-1
len: 18
j_gene: TRBJ2-7
abundance: few
CDR3aa: CASSESPILAGVAYEQYF
CDR3nt: TGCGCCAGCAGTGAGTCTCCAATACTAGCGGGAGTTGCATACGAGCAGTACTTC

d_gene: TRBD1
v_gene: TRBV6-6
len: 15
j_gene: TRBJ2-2
abundance: -
CDR3aa: CASRPRQGLTGELFF
CDR3nt: TGTGCCAGCAGACCACGACAGGGTCTGACCGGGGAGCTGTTTTTT

d_gene: TRBD2
v_gene: TRBV19
len: 16
j_gene: TRBJ2-1
abundance: -
CDR3aa: CASSVLRGSSYNEQFF
CDR3nt: TGTGCCAGTAGTGTCCTTCGCGGGAGCTCCTACAATGAGCAGTTCTTC

d_gene: -
v_gene: TRBV4-1
len: 16
j_gene: TRBJ1-5
abundance: -
CDR3aa: CASSPYLFGEDQPQHF
CDR3nt: TGCGCCAGCAGCCCCTACTTATTCGGTGAGGATCAGCCCCAGCATTTT

d_gene: -
v_gene: TRBV5-5
len: 15
j_gene: TRBJ2-7
abundance: -
CDR3aa: CASSLGSPGVYEQYF
CDR3nt: TGTGCCAGCAGCTTGGGGTCCCCAGGGGTCTACGAGCAGTACTTC

d_gene: -
v_gene: TRBV19
len: 15
j_gene: TRBJ1-1
abundance: -
CDR3aa: CASSMYQGRNTEAFF
CDR3nt: TGTGCCAGTAGTATGTATCAGGGAAGGAACACTGAAGCTTTCTTT

d_gene: -
v_gene: TRBV6-1
len: 14
j_gene: TRBJ1-5
abundance: -
CDR3aa: CASSEGQSNQPQHF
CDR3nt: TGTGCCAGCAGTGAAGGACAGAGCAATCAGCCCCAGCATTTT

d_gene: -
v_gene: TRBV7-9
len: 13
j_gene: TRBJ2-7
abundance: -
CDR3aa: CASSPPGSQEQYF
CDR3nt: TGTGCCAGCAGCCCCCCGGGGTCACAAGAGCAGTACTTC

d_gene: TRBD1
v_gene: TRBV9
len: 16
j_gene: TRBJ1-6
abundance: -
CDR3aa: CASSGLGTAFNSPLHF
CDR3nt: TGTGCCAGCAGCGGACTCGGGACAGCCTTTAATTCACCCCTCCACTTT

d_gene: -
v_gene: TRBV11-2
len: 13
j_gene: TRBJ1-3
abundance: few
CDR3aa: CASSLAFGNTIYF
CDR3nt: TGTGCCAGCAGCTTAGCCTTTGGAAACACCATATATTTT

d_gene: -
v_gene: TRBV5-6
len: 14
j_gene: TRBJ1-6
abundance: -
CDR3aa: CASLRGGRNSPLHF
CDR3nt: TGTGCCAGCCTGCGCGGGGGCAGGAATTCACCCCTCCACTTT

d_gene: TRBD2
v_gene: TRBV4-2
len: 16
j_gene: TRBJ2-1
abundance: -
CDR3aa: CASSQASGGRGNEQFF
CDR3nt: TGTGCCAGCAGCCAAGCCAGCGGGGGCCGGGGGAATGAGCAGTTCTTC

d_gene: TRBD2
v_gene: TRBV5-1
len: 16
j_gene: TRBJ2-5
abundance: once
CDR3aa: CASSLNSGGPSETQYF
CDR3nt: TGCGCCAGCAGCTTAAATAGCGGGGGACCCTCGGAGACCCAGTACTTC

d_gene: -
v_gene: TRBV28
len: 13
j_gene: TRBJ2-7
abundance: few
CDR3aa: CASSLRGTYEQYF
CDR3nt: TGTGCCAGCAGTTTACGGGGAACCTACGAGCAGTACTTC

d_gene: TRBD1
v_gene: TRBV5-1
len: 14
j_gene: TRBJ1-1
abundance: once
CDR3aa: CASGGQGARAEAFF
CDR3nt: TGCGCCAGCGGGGGACAGGGGGCGAGGGCTGAAGCTTTCTTT

d_gene: TRBD1
v_gene: TRBV5-1
len: 15
j_gene: TRBJ1-4
abundance: -
CDR3aa: CASSLFQGAPEKLFF
CDR3nt: TGCGCCAGCAGCTTATTCCAGGGGGCCCCTGAAAAACTGTTTTTT

d_gene: TRBD1
v_gene: TRBV19
len: 12
j_gene: TRBJ2-1
abundance: once
CDR3aa: CASNDRANEQFF
CDR3nt: TGTGCCAGTAATGACAGGGCCAATGAGCAGTTCTTC

d_gene: -
v_gene: TRBV18
len: 15
j_gene: TRBJ2-7
abundance: -
CDR3aa: CASSSALAHSYEQYF
CDR3nt: TGTGCCAGCTCCTCCGCCCTAGCGCATTCCTACGAGCAGTACTTC

d_gene: -
v_gene: TRBV5-1
len: 15
j_gene: TRBJ2-7
abundance: -
CDR3aa: CASSSGRTLTYEQYF
CDR3nt: TGCGCCAGCAGCTCCGGACGGACACTTACCTACGAGCAGTACTTC

d_gene: -
v_gene: TRBV28
len: 14
j_gene: TRBJ2-7
abundance: -
CDR3aa: CASSLPPLFYEQYF
CDR3nt: TGTGCCAGCAGTTTACCCCCCCTTTTTTACGAGCAGTACTTC

d_gene: -
v_gene: TRBV20-1
len: 15
j_gene: TRBJ1-5
abundance: -
CDR3aa: CSASFFPGRNQPQHF
CDR3nt: TGCAGTGCTAGTTTCTTCCCAGGCCGCAATCAGCCCCAGCATTTT

d_gene: -
v_gene: TRBV5-1
len: 13
j_gene: TRBJ1-2
abundance: -
CDR3aa: CASSPGQKYGYTF
CDR3nt: TGCGCCAGCAGCCCCGGACAGAAATATGGCTACACCTTC

d_gene: -
v_gene: TRBV18
len: 11
j_gene: TRBJ1-1
abundance: -
CDR3aa: CASSSQTEAFF
CDR3nt: TGTGCCAGCTCATCACAAACAGAAGCTTTCTTT

d_gene: -
v_gene: TRBV5-5
len: 14
j_gene: TRBJ2-5
abundance: -
CDR3aa: CASSFDIREETQYF
CDR3nt: TGTGCCAGCAGTTTTGACATCAGGGAAGAGACCCAGTACTTC